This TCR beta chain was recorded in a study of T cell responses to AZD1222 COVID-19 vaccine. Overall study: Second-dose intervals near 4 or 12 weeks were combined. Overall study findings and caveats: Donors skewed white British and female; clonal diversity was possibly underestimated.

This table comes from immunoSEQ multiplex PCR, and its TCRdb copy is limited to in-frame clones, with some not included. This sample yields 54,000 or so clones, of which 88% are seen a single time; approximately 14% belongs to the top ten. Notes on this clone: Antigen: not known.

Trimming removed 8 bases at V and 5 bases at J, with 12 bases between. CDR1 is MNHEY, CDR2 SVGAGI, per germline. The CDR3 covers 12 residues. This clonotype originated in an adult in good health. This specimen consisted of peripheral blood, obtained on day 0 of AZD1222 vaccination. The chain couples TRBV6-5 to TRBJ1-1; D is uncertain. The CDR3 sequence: CASVKVATEAFF. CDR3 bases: TGTGCCAGCGTCAAGGTAGCAACTGAAGCTTTCTTT.